The following is a T cell receptor (beta chain) sequence with its context. Study processing details: Estimation of nucleated cell counts relied on the amplification of reference gene primers. TCRdb's table, derived via immunoSEQ multiplex PCR, lists solely in-frame clones and lacks some. V, J and clone size derive from that table, while D and trimming were established from the DNA sequence. This table holds 200,000 to 300,000 clones, about 85% found once. The data derive from a study of blood T cell repertoires in COVID-19. Trimming cost V 6 bases and J 11 bases; bases outside gene matches: 3. In germline, CDR1 is SNHLY, CDR2 FYNNEI. The CDR3 is made up of 13 amino acids.

The chain recombines TRBV2 with TRBJ1-6; the match to TRBD1 covers 11 bases. Sequencing was carried out using peripheral blood. The TCR originated in a man younger than 30 with active or convalescent COVID-19. CDR3 amino acids: CASRGTGGTPLHF. The CDR3 DNA is TGTGCCAGCAGGGGGACAGGGGGAACACCCCTCCACTTT.